The 10 T cell receptor beta chains below were found in one sample sequenced in a study of T cells in Graves' hyperthyroidism and ophthalmopathy. Amplification yielded TCR beta CDR3 regions, with RNA transcripts as the source. First-round RT-PCR of the TCR CDR3 relied on the HTBI primer set. From the multiplex PCR reads, TCRdb called clonotypes with MiXCR, one entry per CDR3 protein. This table holds about 640,000 distinct CDR3 sequences, less than 25% found once. Source material: blood. These receptors all stem from a man aged 25 to 40 with Graves' ophthalmopathy.

This clonotype was found once. V and J are TRBV28 and TRBJ1-2; D is perhaps TRBD1 (5 bases). Trimming removed 3 bases at V and 2 bases at J, with 16 bases between. CDR3 length: 16 residues. Germline assignment: CDR1 MDHEN and CDR2 SYDVKM. The DNA for the CDR3 is TGTGCCAGCAGTTTCGGGACCTCAGGAGGGAACTATGGCTACACCTTC. This gives the protein CASSFGTSGGNYGYTF.

This chain connects TRBV20-1 to TRBJ2-1; D is undetermined. Trimming stripped 0 bases from V and 5 bases from J, with 8 bases between. In germline, CDR1 is DFQATT, CDR2 SNEGSKA (reference sequence). The CDR3 covers 13 residues. CDR3 coding DNA: TGCAGTGCTAGAGATCCCGACCACAATGAGCAGTTCTTC. This codes for CSARDPDHNEQFF.

This clonotype was observed a few times. V is TRBV28 and J is TRBJ2-2; 9 positions agree with TRBD2. Per germline, CDR1 MDHEN and CDR2 SYDVKM. V shed 3 bases, J shed 3 bases, and the junction held 8 bases outside the gene matches. CDR3 length: 17 amino acids. The CDR3 region has the DNA TGTGCCAGCAGTTTCGAGGCCACTAGCGGGTACACCGGGGAGCTGTTTTTT. Residues: CASSFEATSGYTGELFF.

This chain connects TRBV7-9 to TRBJ2-5, with no clear D. Germline values: CDR1 SEHNR, CDR2 FQNEAQ (reference sequence). The CDR3 has 11 residues. V was shortened by 6 bases and J by 5 bases, with 7 bases between the two germline ends. The CDR3 sequence is CASSASETQYF. The DNA for the CDR3 is TGTGCCAGCAGTGCATCGGAGACCCAGTACTTC.

The V and J genes are TRBV20-1 and TRBJ2-7, with 8 positions matching TRBD2. The CDR3 covers 15 residues. Germline trimming cut 3 bases from V and 5 bases from J; bases unmatched to any gene: 12. In germline, CDR1 is DFQATT, CDR2 SNEGSKA (reference sequence). CDR3 residues: CSARGSSGTDHEQYF. The DNA of the CDR3 is TGCAGTGCTAGGGGGAGTAGCGGGACTGACCACGAGCAGTACTTC.

The rearrangement uses TRBV6-5 and TRBJ1-1; D not resolved. The germline gives CDR1 MNHEY, CDR2 SVGAGI. This CDR3 has 16 residues. Trimming left V 0 bases short and J 4 bases short, with 15 bases between. The CDR3 loop is CASSYSRGRKGTEAFF. In DNA, the CDR3 is TGTGCCAGCAGTTACTCGAGAGGGCGGAAGGGCACTGAAGCTTTCTTT.

This clonotype was seen more than once but under ten times. This chain joins TRBV4-1 and TRBJ2-1, with D perhaps TRBD2 (5 bases). The CDR3 is 23 residues long. V dropped 8 bases and J dropped 7 bases, with 45 bases sitting between them. Germline V gene sequence: CDR1 MGHRA, CDR2 YSYEKL. The CDR3 spells CASRRTLSGLPARTGEKRNEQFF. CDR3 in DNA: TGCGCCAGCCGTCGTACTCTCTCAGGTCTCCCGGCCCGGACTGGGGAAAAACGGAATGAGCAGTTCTTC.

The chain has TRBV9 and TRBJ2-5; D is perhaps TRBD2 (5 bases). CDR1 SGDLS and CDR2 YYNGEE come from the germline V gene. The CDR3 consists of 16 residues. V was trimmed by 4 bases and J by 1 base, leaving 17 bases between them. Here the CDR3 DNA reads TGTGCCAGCAGCCCCCATGGGAGACCCAGCCAAGAGACCCAGTACTTC. The encoded protein is CASSPHGRPSQETQYF.

This clonotype was seen only a few times. V is TRBV13 and J is TRBJ2-7; 9 positions match TRBD2. Germline lookup yields CDR1 PRHDT and CDR2 FYEKMQ (reference sequence). The CDR3 has 18 amino acids. V lost 2 bases, J lost 2 bases, and 13 bases stayed unmatched. The CDR3: CASSLLLRAGGSTYEQYF. DNA of the CDR3: TGTGCCAGCAGCTTACTCCTACGAGCGGGAGGCTCCACCTACGAGCAGTACTTC.

This clonotype was seen many times. The rearrangement joins TRBV3-1 to TRBJ1-3, with D possibly being TRBD1 (6 bases). In germline, CDR1 is LGHDT, CDR2 YNNKEL (reference sequence). Trimming removed 1 base from V and 4 bases from J, with 14 bases in between. The CDR3 spans 16 residues. CDR3 sequence reads: CASSQGRGRGGNTIYF. In nucleotides, the CDR3 is TGTGCCAGCAGCCAAGGACGGGGGCGAGGGGGAAACACCATATATTTT.